Below are 8 T cell receptor beta chains sequenced from a single sample in a study of T cell responses to AZD1222 COVID-19 vaccine. The protocol was immunoSEQ multiplex PCR, while the TCRdb copy is restricted to in-frame clones and leaves out a portion. Among some 200,000 clones listed, over 80% were seen once. The specimen comprised peripheral blood, sampled on day 0 of AZD1222 vaccination. All receptors come from an adult in good health.

CDR3 protein: CASSLGSGANQPQHF. The CDR3, as DNA: TGCGCCAGCAGCTTGGGGTCAGGGGCCAATCAGCCCCAGCATTTT. This chain links TRBV5-1 with TRBJ1-5, with D perhaps TRBD1 (6 bases). The CDR3 is 15 residues long. Per germline, CDR1 SGHRS and CDR2 YFSETQ. Trimming cost V 0 bases and J 3 bases, with 10 bases left between them.

V gene TRBV5-5 combines with J gene TRBJ1-1, with 7 bases aligning to TRBD1. Germline V CDR1 and CDR2: SGHKS, YYEKEE (reference sequence). The trim removed 4 bases at V and 5 bases at J, leaving 14 bases unmatched. The CDR3 contains 16 residues. The DNA of the CDR3 is TGTGCCAGCAGCCCTCCAAGGAGGGGGCGGAATACTGAAGCTTTCTTT. It codes for CASSPPRRGRNTEAFF.

This clone was observed a few times. The chain joins TRBV18 to TRBJ1-2; 9 bases align to TRBD1. This CDR3 has 14 amino acids. Trimming at V came to 6 bases and at J to 6 bases, leaving 8 bases not matched to a gene. Germline CDR1 reads KGHSH; CDR2 reads LQKENI. The chain's CDR3 is CASSEDRGGDGYTF. The CDR3 bases are TGTGCCAGCTCCGAGGACAGGGGAGGGGATGGCTACACCTTC.

The rearrangement joins TRBV4-1 to TRBJ2-3; 9 positions match TRBD2. The CDR3 has 17 amino acids. V shed 2 bases and J 0 bases; nucleotides not matched to a gene: 6. The germline V gene has CDR1 MGHRA and CDR2 YSYEKL. The CDR3: CASSQLGLAFSTDTQYF. The DNA for the CDR3 is TGCGCCAGCAGCCAACTGGGACTAGCATTTAGCACAGATACGCAGTATTTT.

The chain joins TRBV28 to TRBJ2-2, with no clear D. The CDR3 has 13 residues. Deletions cut 3 bases from V and 1 base from J, with 3 bases between. Germline-derived CDR1 and CDR2 are MDHEN and SYDVKM. The CDR3 is CASSFLNTGELFF. In DNA, the CDR3 is TGTGCCAGCAGTTTTTTGAACACCGGGGAGCTGTTTTTT.

The chain joins TRBV5-1 to TRBJ1-1; TRBD1 agrees at 10 bases. This CDR3 spans 15 amino acids. J lost 3 bases, V lost 0 bases, and 2 bases had no gene match. Germline CDR1 SGHRS, CDR2 YFSETQ. In DNA form, the CDR3 reads TGCGCCAGCAGCTTGGGACAGGGGGCTCACACTGAAGCTTTCTTT. Protein: CASSLGQGAHTEAFF.

The chain combines TRBV12-5 with TRBJ1-1, with TRBD1 matching over 9 bases. Trimming cost V 2 bases and J 0 bases; bases outside gene matches: 4. Germline CDR1 is LGHNT and CDR2 is FRNRAP. The CDR3 contains 16 residues. The CDR3 sequence: CASGLTGGVLNTEAFF. CDR3 DNA: TGTGCTAGTGGTTTGACAGGGGGCGTCTTGAACACTGAAGCTTTCTTT.

This chain links TRBV4-1 with TRBJ2-7; no clear D gene. The germline V and J ends were trimmed by 0 bases and 0 bases, with 12 bases remaining between them. Germline CDR1 reads MGHRA; CDR2 reads YSYEKL. The CDR3 extends over 16 amino acids. Written as DNA, the CDR3 is TGCGCCAGCAGCCAAGATCACGGCTTCTACTCCTACGAGCAGTACTTC. Translated, it gives CASSQDHGFYSYEQYF.